This T cell receptor beta chain emerged from a study of OX40 agonist ivuxolimab in advanced cancers. Study findings and constraints: Both blood CD4+ and CD8+ T cells showed clonal growth by week 6 at 0.1 to 3.0 mg/kg. More expanded clones were seen, on average, in CD8+ T cells than in CD4+.

The assay was immunoSEQ multiplex PCR, and TCRdb's table has in-frame clones only and misses some. The sample has about 91,000 clones; roughly 84% are singletons. As to this clone: Its antigen is still unknown.

People who had autoimmune disease history or systemic immunosuppression were excluded. Germline V CDR1 and CDR2: KGHSH, LQKENI. The junction had 6 bases not matched to a gene; V was cut back by 8 bases and J by 3 bases. CDR3 length: 13 amino acids. V gene TRBV18 combines with J gene TRBJ1-1; 7 positions agree with TRBD1. The sample was CD4+ or CD8+ T cells sorted from blood, taken in a trial of the OX40 agonist ivuxolimab. The receptor comes from an adult with an advanced solid tumor such as melanoma, head and neck, liver or kidney cancer. The CDR3 DNA sequence: TGTGCCAGCGCGGGACAGCCTGACACTGAAGCTTTCTTT. It is translated as CASAGQPDTEAFF.